The 30 T cell receptor beta chains reported below all come from one sample, sequenced in a study of blood T cell repertoires in COVID-19. Using immunoSEQ multiplex PCR, the repertoire was profiled, and TCRdb retains in-frame clones only, with some absent. There are about 180,000 clones in the sample; about 82% occur only once, and about 6.8% lies in the top ten. Input material: peripheral blood. These receptor sequences come from a man in his 70s with active or convalescent COVID-19.

The chain carries TRBV7-9 and TRBJ1-1, with D possibly matching TRBD1 (5 bases). There are 16 residues in the CDR3. Germline V gene data show CDR1 as SEHNR and CDR2 as FQNEAQ (reference sequence). Trimming removed 4 bases from V and 4 bases from J, with 19 bases in between. The CDR3 protein is CASSSGGGRLVTEAFF. The CDR3 coding sequence is TGTGCCAGCAGCTCGGGGGGAGGTCGACTCGTCACTGAAGCTTTCTTT.

This chain uses TRBV3-1 (or the pseudogene TRBV3-2) with TRBJ2-5, with D unresolved. Per the germline V gene, CDR1 is LGHDT and CDR2 is YNNKEL (reference sequence). Trimming took off 0 bases at V and 1 base at J, with 6 bases between the two ends. The CDR3 contains 14 residues. CDR3 in amino acids: CASSQEWPQETQYF. As DNA, the CDR3 is TGTGCCAGCAGCCAAGAGTGGCCCCAAGAGACCCAGTACTTC.

The V and J genes are TRBV14 and TRBJ2-7; no definite D call. This CDR3 comprises 18 residues. Germline CDR1 is SGHDN and CDR2 is FVKESK. The V end lost 4 bases, the J end lost 5 bases, and 27 bases lay between the germline ends. The CDR3 coding sequence is TGTGCCAGCAGCCTAGGTCGGAGTAGTAACGGCCGCGAAGACGAGCAGTACTTC. This codes for CASSLGRSSNGREDEQYF.

The chain has TRBV5-1 and TRBJ2-5, with 10 bases aligning to TRBD2. The CDR3 has 15 residues. The germline V gene has CDR1 SGHRS and CDR2 YFSETQ. Trimming took 4 bases from V and 5 from J; bases not matched to a gene: 8. The chain's CDR3 is CASSDLAGEGETQYF. CDR3 DNA: TGCGCCAGCAGCGATCTAGCGGGAGAGGGCGAGACCCAGTACTTC.

The chain employs TRBV6-5 and TRBJ1-2, with D perhaps TRBD1 (6 bases). Germline V gene lookup returns CDR1 MNHEY and CDR2 SVGAGI. The CDR3 contains 12 residues. V was pared by 5 bases and J by 8 bases, with 12 bases between. For the CDR3, the DNA is TGTGCCAGCAGTAGCGACAGGCTCGGCTACACCTTC. It codes for CASSSDRLGYTF.

This chain uses TRBV5-1 with TRBJ2-7, with 7 nucleotides matching TRBD2. V lost 4 bases, J lost 3 bases, and 13 bases stayed unmatched. Germline assignment: CDR1 SGHRS and CDR2 YFSETQ. CDR3 size: 16 residues. For the CDR3, the DNA is TGCGCCAGCAGCCGTACCGGGGCCGGGGAGGGCTACGAGCAGTACTTC. Translating gives CASSRTGAGEGYEQYF. Supplemented by reference TRBV5-1 and TRBJ2-7, the full variable domain reads KAGVTQTPRYLIKTRGQQVTLSCSPISGHRSVSWYQQTPGQGLQFLFEYFSETQRNKGNFPGRFSGRQFSNSRSEMNVSTLELGDSALYLCASSRTGAGEGYEQYFGPGTRLTVT.

The chain joins TRBV7-2 to TRBJ1-5; no clear D. This CDR3 has 14 residues. The V gene's germline CDR1 is SGHTA and CDR2 FQGNSA. Deletions cut 6 bases from V and 4 bases from J, with 13 bases between. The CDR3 sequence is CASREAGRNQPQHF. DNA for the CDR3: TGTGCCAGCAGAGAGGCGGGTAGGAATCAGCCCCAGCATTTT.

The chain carries TRBV6-5 and TRBJ1-5; 9 bases map to TRBD1. The trim removed 6 bases at V and 3 bases at J, leaving 6 bases unmatched. The CDR3 sequence is 15 residues long. Germline V CDR1 and CDR2: MNHEY, SVGAGI. The CDR3 sequence is CASRWTGDLNQPQHF. The CDR3 DNA sequence: TGTGCCAGCAGGTGGACAGGGGACCTCAATCAGCCCCAGCATTTT.

This clone was observed a single time. The chain uses TRBV27 and TRBJ2-7; a weak D match, TRBD1 (6 bases). The V end was cut by 5 bases, the J end by 3 bases, with 14 bases between. The germline V gene encodes CDR1 MNHEY and CDR2 SMNVEV (reference sequence). This CDR3 has 14 amino acids. CDR3 sequence reads: CASSIQGLIYEQYF. The CDR3 DNA reads TGTGCCAGCAGTATACAGGGTTTGATCTACGAGCAGTACTTC.

This chain links TRBV6-1 with TRBJ2-7; 8 positions agree with TRBD2. J gave up 5 bases and V 0 bases, and 3 bases lay outside the gene matches. The CDR3 spans 14 residues. In germline, CDR1 is MNHNS, CDR2 SASEGT. CDR3 DNA sequence: TGTGCCAGCAGTGAAGCGGGACTAGGGGACGAGCAGTACTTC. Translating it yields CASSEAGLGDEQYF.

The J gene is TRBJ2-1, the V gene TRBV9; tentative D call: TRBD2 (5 bases). The ends were cut back, 2 bases at V and 7 bases at J, with 10 bases in the middle. CDR3 size: 13 residues. From germline, CDR1 is SGDLS and CDR2 YYNGEE. CDR3 nucleotides: TGTGCCAGCAGCGTGAGTAGGGAGAATGAGCAGTTCTTC. Protein sequence: CASSVSRENEQFF.

The chain has TRBV4-1 and TRBJ2-2; TRBD2 might be the D (6 bases). The CDR3 has 16 residues. The V gene lost 2 bases and the J gene lost 3 bases, with 13 bases spanning the gap. Germline CDR1 is MGHRA and CDR2 is YSYEKL. The CDR3 loop reads CASSQPTSPYTGELFF. The DNA of the CDR3 is TGCGCCAGCAGCCAACCCACTAGCCCCTACACCGGGGAGCTGTTTTTT.

This clone was found a few times. The chain joins TRBV7-3 to TRBJ1-1; D is undetermined. The CDR3 is 13 residues long. V shed 1 base and J shed 3 bases, with 6 bases lying between them. CDR1 and CDR2 (germline): SGHTA, FQGTGA. CDR3 DNA: TGTGCCAGCAGCTTAAACGGAGACACTGAAGCTTTCTTT. Protein product: CASSLNGDTEAFF.

J is TRBJ2-5 and V is TRBV18; the D gene is possibly TRBD2 (6 bases). Germline CDR1 is KGHSH and CDR2 is LQKENI. The V gene lost 0 bases and the J gene lost 1 base, with 33 bases spanning the gap. This CDR3 comprises 23 residues. CDR3 nucleotides: TGTGCCAGCTCACCACCGTGGGCAACTGGGGACTCTCCAAGTGGTTGTATCCAAGAGACCCAGTACTTC. It is translated as CASSPPWATGDSPSGCIQETQYF. Variable domain in full (rest from reference TRBV18 and TRBJ2-5): NAGVMQNPRHLVRRRGQEARLRCSPMKGHSHVYWYRQLPEEGLKFMVYLQKENIIDESGMPKERFSAEFPKEGPSILRIQQVVRGDSAAYFCASSPPWATGDSPSGCIQETQYFGPGTRLLVL.

This chain links TRBV2 with TRBJ1-3; weak D call: TRBD1 (6 bases). This CDR3 spans 12 amino acids. Germline V gene lookup returns CDR1 SNHLY and CDR2 FYNNEI. V was trimmed by 8 bases and J by 3 bases, leaving 8 bases between them. The CDR3 DNA follows: TGTGCCAGCGGGACAATTGGAAACACCATATATTTT. Translation: CASGTIGNTIYF.

The genes are TRBV5-1 and TRBJ1-2; weak D call: TRBD1 (5 bases). There are 15 residues in the CDR3. Germline-derived CDR1 and CDR2 are SGHRS and YFSETQ. The V end was cut by 4 bases, the J end by 6 bases, with 19 bases between. The CDR3 nucleotides are TGCGCCAGCAGCGCGACCGGGACTTCGGTCGATGGCTACACCTTC. Its protein is CASSATGTSVDGYTF.

V gene TRBV5-4 combines with J gene TRBJ1-1; D gene ambiguous. Germline loops: CDR1 SGHNT, CDR2 YYREEE (reference sequence). The CDR3 extends over 14 amino acids. The V and J ends lost 0 bases and 1 base respectively, with 7 bases between them. The CDR3 spells CASSLALRNTEAFF. CDR3 coding DNA: TGTGCCAGCAGCTTGGCCCTAAGGAACACTGAAGCTTTCTTT.

The count of this clone is one. This sequence joins TRBV5-1 and TRBJ2-1; a possible D gene is TRBD1 (6 bases). The CDR3 loop spans 14 amino acids. V was pared by 7 bases and J by 6 bases, with 17 bases between. Germline values: CDR1 SGHRS, CDR2 YFSETQ. CDR3 coding DNA: TGCGCCAGCTCGTTGGACAGCTCGTCCAATGAGCAGTTCTTC. As protein: CASSLDSSSNEQFF.

This clone has just a few counts. This sample also contains other DNA sequences that code for the same CDR3. The rearrangement joins TRBV18 to TRBJ1-2; no reliable D call. There are 14 residues in the CDR3. With 2 bases removed from V and 3 bases from J, the gap between germline ends came to 10 bases. Germline V gives CDR1 KGHSH, CDR2 LQKENI. The CDR3 DNA sequence: TGTGCCAGCTCACCAGAGAGCGGTGACTATGGCTACACCTTC. Its protein is CASSPESGDYGYTF.

This clone was detected only a few times. Distinct nucleotide sequences in the sample also encode this CDR3. The chain combines TRBV18 with TRBJ2-5; TRBD1 matches 8 bases. The V segment lost 0 bases and the J segment 2 bases; nucleotides outside the gene matches: 2. The CDR3 loop spans 15 amino acids. Germline values: CDR1 KGHSH, CDR2 LQKENI. CDR3 loop: CASSPPRTGQETQYF. The CDR3 region has the DNA TGTGCCAGCTCACCACCGCGGACAGGGCAAGAGACCCAGTACTTC.

This chain links TRBV5-1 with TRBJ2-5, with a possible D match to TRBD2 (6 bases). V dropped 4 bases and J dropped 9 bases, with 13 bases sitting between them. CDR1 is SGHRS and CDR2 is YFSETQ in the germline V gene. This CDR3 contains 12 residues. The CDR3 coding sequence is TGCGCCAGCAGCGCCCGACTAGGGCCCCAGTACTTC. Translated, it gives CASSARLGPQYF.

V is TRBV5-5 and J is TRBJ2-3; 7 bases fit TRBD1. Germline CDR1 reads SGHKS; CDR2 reads YYEKEE (reference sequence). The CDR3 is 13 amino acids. The J segment lost 6 bases and the V segment lost 0 bases, leaving 1 base of the junction unmatched. The CDR3 loop reads CASSLEGADTQYF. The CDR3 DNA is TGTGCCAGCAGCTTGGAGGGGGCCGATACGCAGTATTTT.

This clone has a single count. This chain connects TRBV9 to TRBJ1-4; D is uncertain. Germline CDR1 reads SGDLS; CDR2 reads YYNGEE. CDR3 size: 15 residues. The V and J ends lost 4 bases and 3 bases respectively, with 13 bases between them. As DNA, the CDR3 is TGTGCCAGCAGCTTCTCCGGAGGCCCTAATGAAAAACTGTTTTTT. Its protein is CASSFSGGPNEKLFF. Using reference TRBV9 and TRBJ1-4 for the parts outside the CDR3, the full variable domain is DSGVTQTPKHLITATGQRVTLRCSPRSGDLSVYWYQQSLDQGLQFLIQYYNGEERAKGNILERFSAQQFPDLHSELNLSSLELGDSALYFCASSFSGGPNEKLFFGSGTQLSVL.

The chain uses TRBV6-5 and TRBJ2-7; possibly TRBD1 for D (6 bases). V was shortened by 7 bases and J by 3 bases, with 13 bases between the two germline ends. The CDR3 runs 13 residues. CDR1 is MNHEY and CDR2 is SVGAGI in the germline V gene. CDR3 nucleotides: TGTGCCAGCAATCCCTGGGGGCTCTACGAGCAGTACTTC. Encoded protein: CASNPWGLYEQYF.

This chain uses TRBV3-1 (or the pseudogene TRBV3-2) with TRBJ1-6, with unresolved D. V lost 4 bases to trimming and J lost 4 bases, with 14 bases between them. The germline V gene encodes CDR1 LGHDT and CDR2 YNNKEL (reference sequence). This CDR3 spans 16 amino acids. Written as DNA, the CDR3 is TGTGCCAGCAGCCTGGCGGGGATCCTTTATAATTCACCCCTCCACTTT. As protein: CASSLAGILYNSPLHF.

The chain carries TRBV4-1 and TRBJ2-1; a weak D match, TRBD2 (6 bases). The CDR3 has 15 amino acids. Per germline, CDR1 MGHRA and CDR2 YSYEKL. The V end lost 3 bases, the J end lost 10 bases, and 19 bases lay between the germline ends. CDR3 coding DNA: TGCGCCAGCAGCCAGGATCCGGACTATCGTAGAGAGCAGTTCTTC. Its translation: CASSQDPDYRREQFF.

V and J are TRBV7-8 and TRBJ2-1, with 8 bases lining up with TRBD2. The CDR3 extends over 16 amino acids. Trimming cost V 1 base and J 6 bases; bases outside gene matches: 8. Germline V gene lookup returns CDR1 SGHVS and CDR2 FQNEAQ. CDR3 region: CASSLGTSQNGNEQFF. DNA for the CDR3: TGTGCCAGCAGCTTAGGGACTAGCCAGAACGGCAATGAGCAGTTCTTC.

The table lists this clone with a few counts. The V and J genes are TRBV6-1 and TRBJ1-1; unclear D gene. This CDR3 has 16 amino acids. V lost 0 bases, J lost 0 bases, and 11 bases lay in between. From germline, CDR1 is MNHNS and CDR2 SASEGT. This CDR3 reads CASSEALPAVNTEAFF. The CDR3 DNA sequence: TGTGCCAGCAGTGAAGCGCTCCCTGCGGTGAACACTGAAGCTTTCTTT.

The rearrangement joins TRBV5-1 to TRBJ2-3; 7 nucleotides align to TRBD1. Germline values: CDR1 SGHRS, CDR2 YFSETQ. The ends lost 3 bases at V and 7 bases at J; junction bases unmatched: 5. CDR3 size: 13 residues. This chain's CDR3 is CASSSPGGNTQYF. In nucleotides, the CDR3 is TGCGCCAGCAGCTCCCCAGGGGGAAATACGCAGTATTTT.

The V call is TRBV6-6, the J call TRBJ2-5, with a weak D call TRBD2 (6 bases). Germline V gives CDR1 MNHNY, CDR2 SVGAGI (reference sequence). V shed 0 bases and J shed 5 bases, with 16 bases lying between them. The CDR3 consists of 16 residues. Written as DNA, the CDR3 is TGTGCCAGCAGTTACTCTAGCGCAGCAGGAGGGGAGACCCAGTACTTC. Protein sequence: CASSYSSAAGGETQYF.